This T cell receptor (beta chain) was sequenced during a study of vaccination and CD4 T cells after COVID-19. About the research overall: Six males and four females, two of them Hispanic, were enrolled as convalescents. The post-COVID sampling time was a median roughly 100 days after diagnosis, ranging from 35 to 161.

With the Oncomine TCR Beta short-read assay, DNA from cultured CD4+ T cells was sequenced. CD4+ T cells were cultured, and genomic DNA was extracted from them. TCRdb re-called the PCR reads with MiXCR, one entry per CDR3 protein. This sample has under 5,500 distinct CDR3 sequences, with more than 35% found just once. The CDR3 is 14 amino acids. Germline lookup yields CDR1 SGHVS and CDR2 FQNEAQ. V shed 3 bases and J shed 4 bases, with 13 bases lying between them. Treatment meaning: roughly 11-day PBMC culture with coronavirus spike peptide pools or control peptides (ViraFEST assay). Researchers collected the unexposed donor's CD4+ T cells before the COVID-19 pandemic (2011-2018). From unexposed donors, CD4+ T cells were probed, cells permitting, with SARS-CoV-2 S/N and four cold-coronavirus spikes. Only a few counts were recorded for this clonotype. Its antigen is not known.

This rearrangement joins TRBV7-8 to TRBJ2-7; TRBD1 is a possible D gene (5 bases). Material for sequencing was CD4+ T cells from blood, cultured in vitro. The sequence was obtained from a human donor in good health. The CDR3 DNA sequence: TGTGCCAGCAGCTTTGGGGCCAGGGCGTACGAGCAGTACTTC. Translated, it gives CASSFGARAYEQYF.